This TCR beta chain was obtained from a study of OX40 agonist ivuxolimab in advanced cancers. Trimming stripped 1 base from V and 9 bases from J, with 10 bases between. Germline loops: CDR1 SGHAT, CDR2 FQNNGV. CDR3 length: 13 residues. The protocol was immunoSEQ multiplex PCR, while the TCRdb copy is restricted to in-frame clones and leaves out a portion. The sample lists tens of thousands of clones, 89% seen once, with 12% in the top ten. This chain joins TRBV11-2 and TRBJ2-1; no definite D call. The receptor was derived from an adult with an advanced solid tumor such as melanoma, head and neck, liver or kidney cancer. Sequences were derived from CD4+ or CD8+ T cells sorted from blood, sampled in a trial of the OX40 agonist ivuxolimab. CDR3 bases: TGTGCCAGCAGCTTAGGACCGGCGAGTGAGCAGTTCTTC. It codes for CASSLGPASEQFF.